This T cell receptor (beta chain) was documented in a study of blood T cells in healthy people across ages. For the study at large: About one barcoded TCR beta cDNA was captured per two T cells.

Primed by a sample-barcoded 5' primer and a J-beta primer mix, a second PCR proceeded for roughly 6 to 12 cycles. Via MiXCR, TCRdb re-called the 5' RACE reads, giving one row per CDR3 protein. In the table there are 750,000 to 950,000 distinct CDR3 sequences, less than 70% of which are singletons. Sequenced material: blood. The origin of this receptor is a man older than 75 in good health.

The CDR3 region is CSVPNRVTTLGAYEQYF. The CDR3 DNA sequence: TGCAGCGTTCCGAACAGGGTAACTACTCTGGGGGCCTACGAGCAGTACTTC. The chain carries TRBV20-1 and TRBJ2-4; tentatively, D is TRBD1 (6 bases). The J call may be mistaken, given a closer DNA end match to TRBJ2-7. The germline CDR1 and CDR2 sequences are DFQATT and SNEGSKA (reference sequence). The CDR3 is made up of 17 amino acids.